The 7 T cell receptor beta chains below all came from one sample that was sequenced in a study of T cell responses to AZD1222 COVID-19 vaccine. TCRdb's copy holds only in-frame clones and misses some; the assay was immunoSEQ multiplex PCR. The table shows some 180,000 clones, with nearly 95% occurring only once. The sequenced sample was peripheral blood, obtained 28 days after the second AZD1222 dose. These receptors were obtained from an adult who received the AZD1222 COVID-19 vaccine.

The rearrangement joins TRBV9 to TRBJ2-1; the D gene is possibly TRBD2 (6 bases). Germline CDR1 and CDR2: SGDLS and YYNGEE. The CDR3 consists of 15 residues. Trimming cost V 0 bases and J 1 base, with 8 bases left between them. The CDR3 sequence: CASSVGEVSYNEQFF. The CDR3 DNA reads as TGTGCCAGCAGCGTAGGGGAGGTATCCTACAATGAGCAGTTCTTC.

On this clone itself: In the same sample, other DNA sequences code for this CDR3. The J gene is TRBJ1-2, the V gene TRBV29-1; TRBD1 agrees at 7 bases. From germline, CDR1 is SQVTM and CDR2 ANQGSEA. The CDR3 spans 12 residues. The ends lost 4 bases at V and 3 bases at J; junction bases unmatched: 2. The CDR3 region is CSVAGQHYGYTF. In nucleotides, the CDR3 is TGCAGCGTTGCGGGACAGCACTATGGCTACACCTTC.

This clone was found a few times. The CDR3 DNA reads as TGTGCCAGCAGTTATGACAGGGTAGGCTATGGCTACACCTTC. Translating gives CASSYDRVGYGYTF. This rearrangement joins TRBV5-6 to TRBJ1-2; 7 bases are a match to TRBD1. V trimming: 5 bases; J trimming: 4 bases; junction bases outside the gene matches: 8. The CDR3 extends over 14 amino acids. Germline values: CDR1 SGHDT, CDR2 YYEEEE. The whole variable domain, filled in from reference TRBV5-6 and TRBJ1-2, reads DAGVTQSPTHLIKTRGQQVTLRCSPKSGHDTVSWYQQALGQGPQFIFQYYEEEERQRGNFPDRFSGHQFPNYSSELNVNALLLGDSALYLCASSYDRVGYGYTFGSGTRLTVV.

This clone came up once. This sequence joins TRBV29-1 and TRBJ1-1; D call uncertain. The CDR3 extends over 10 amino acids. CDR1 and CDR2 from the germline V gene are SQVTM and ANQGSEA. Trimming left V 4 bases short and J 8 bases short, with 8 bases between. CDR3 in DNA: TGCAGCGTTGTTGGCAGAGAAGCTTTCTTT. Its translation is CSVVGREAFF.

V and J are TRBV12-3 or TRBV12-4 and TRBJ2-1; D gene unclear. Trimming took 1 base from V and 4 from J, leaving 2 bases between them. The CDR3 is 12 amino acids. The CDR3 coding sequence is TGTGCCAGCAGTTTAGAGTACAATGAGCAGTTCTTC. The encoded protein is CASSLEYNEQFF.

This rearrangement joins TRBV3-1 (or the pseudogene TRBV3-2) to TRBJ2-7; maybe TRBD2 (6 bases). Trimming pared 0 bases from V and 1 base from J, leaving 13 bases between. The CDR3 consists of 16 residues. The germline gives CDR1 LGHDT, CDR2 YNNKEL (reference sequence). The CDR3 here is CASSQDPLGTSYEQYF. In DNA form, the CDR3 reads TGTGCCAGCAGCCAAGATCCACTGGGGACTTCCTACGAGCAGTACTTC.

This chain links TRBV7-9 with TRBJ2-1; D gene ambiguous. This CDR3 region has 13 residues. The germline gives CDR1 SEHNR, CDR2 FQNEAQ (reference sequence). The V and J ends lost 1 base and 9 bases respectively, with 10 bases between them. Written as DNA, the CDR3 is TGTGCCAGCAGCTTAGACACCTTCAGTGAGCAGTTCTTC. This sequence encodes CASSLDTFSEQFF.